This T cell receptor (beta chain) was recorded in a study of blood T cell repertoires in COVID-19. Study information: The origin of the acute and convalescent COVID-19 samples was the United States, Italy and Spain. In each case, the material was cDNA or gDNA derived from T cells, B-cell-depleted T cells, or PBMCs.

CDR1 is SGHTA, CDR2 FQGTGA, per germline. V gave up 5 bases and J gave up 9 bases; unmatched junction bases: 4. This CDR3 is 13 amino acids long. Per the study methods: Estimated nucleated cell counts came from reference gene primer amplification. The repertoire was sequenced with immunoSEQ multiplex PCR; TCRdb's copy has only in-frame clones and lacks some. That table gives V, J and clone size, and the DNA gave D and trimming. Here the sample spans around 140,000 clones, about nine tenths being singletons. Sequencing was performed on peripheral blood. The source of this sequence is a woman in her fifties or sixties with acute or convalescent COVID-19. The chain joins TRBV7-3 to TRBJ2-1, with TRBD2 identical over 10 bases. CDR3 amino acids: CASSPSGSGEQFF. The CDR3 DNA reads TGTGCCAGCAGCCCTAGCGGGAGCGGTGAGCAGTTCTTC. The variable domain in full, completed from reference TRBV7-3 and TRBJ2-1, reads GAGVSQTPSNKVTEKGKYVELRCDPISGHTALYWYRQSLGQGPEFLIYFQGTGAADDSGLPNDRFFAVRPEGSVSTLKIQRTERGDSAVYLCASSPSGSGEQFFGPGTRLTVL.